This T cell receptor beta chain was sequenced during a study of blood T cell repertoires in COVID-19. In the study overall: The study drew acute and convalescent COVID-19 samples from the United States, Italy and Spain.

The CDR3 is made up of 14 amino acids. Germline trimming cut 2 bases from V and 7 bases from J; bases unmatched to any gene: 5. Germline V CDR1 and CDR2: SGHNT, YYREEE (reference sequence). Clones were sequenced by immunoSEQ multiplex PCR, and TCRdb holds only the in-frame ones, with some missing. The repertoire holds hundreds of thousands of clones, with more than 75% as singletons. The sequencing input was peripheral blood. The rearrangement joins TRBV5-4 to TRBJ1-5, with 8 bases aligning to TRBD1. The receptor was isolated from a man in his forties with acute or convalescent COVID-19. The CDR3 nucleotides read TGTGCCAGCAGCTTCAGAACAGGGGGACAGCCCCAGCATTTT. Its translation is CASSFRTGGQPQHF.